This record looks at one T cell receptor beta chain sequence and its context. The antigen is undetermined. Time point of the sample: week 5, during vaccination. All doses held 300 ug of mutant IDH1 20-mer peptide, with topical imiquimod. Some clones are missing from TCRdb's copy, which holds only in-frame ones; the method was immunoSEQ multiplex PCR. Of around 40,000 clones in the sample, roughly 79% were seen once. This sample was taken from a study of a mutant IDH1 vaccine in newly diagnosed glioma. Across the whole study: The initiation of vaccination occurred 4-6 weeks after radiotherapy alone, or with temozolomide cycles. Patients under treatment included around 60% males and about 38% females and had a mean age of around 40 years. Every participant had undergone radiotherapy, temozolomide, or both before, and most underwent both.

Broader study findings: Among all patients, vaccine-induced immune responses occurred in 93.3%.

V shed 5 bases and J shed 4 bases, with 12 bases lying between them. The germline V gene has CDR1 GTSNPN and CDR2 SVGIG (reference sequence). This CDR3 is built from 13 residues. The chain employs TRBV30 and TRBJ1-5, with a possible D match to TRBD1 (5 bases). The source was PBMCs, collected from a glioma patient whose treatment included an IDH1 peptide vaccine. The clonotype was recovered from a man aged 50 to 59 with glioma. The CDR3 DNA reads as TGTGCCTGGCGGCAGCGGGGGAATCAGCCCCAGCATTTT. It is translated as CAWRQRGNQPQHF.